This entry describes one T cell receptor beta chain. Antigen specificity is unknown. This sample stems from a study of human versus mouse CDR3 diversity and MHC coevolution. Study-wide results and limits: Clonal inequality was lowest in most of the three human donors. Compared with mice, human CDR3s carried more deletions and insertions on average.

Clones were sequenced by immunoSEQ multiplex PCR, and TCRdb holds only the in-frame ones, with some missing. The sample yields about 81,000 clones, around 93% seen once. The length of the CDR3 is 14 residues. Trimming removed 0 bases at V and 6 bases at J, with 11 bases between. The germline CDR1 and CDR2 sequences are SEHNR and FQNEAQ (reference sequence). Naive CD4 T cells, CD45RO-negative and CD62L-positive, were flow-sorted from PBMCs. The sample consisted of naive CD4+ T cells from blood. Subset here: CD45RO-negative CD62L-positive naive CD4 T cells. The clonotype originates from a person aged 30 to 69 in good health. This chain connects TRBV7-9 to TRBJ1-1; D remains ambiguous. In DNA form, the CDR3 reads TGTGCCAGCAGCTTAGCGGGCGGGCGTTCTGAAGCTTTCTTT. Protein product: CASSLAGGRSEAFF.